The T cell receptor (beta chain) described here comes from a study of identical twins. The sample holds many counts of this clonotype. TCRdb fed the 5' RACE reads into MiXCR, producing one record per CDR3 protein. The data contain 1.5 million or so distinct CDR3 sequences, around a third of them seen just once; the ten biggest clones take up about 0.25%. The specimen sequenced was cord blood. This clonotype was obtained from a newborn girl in good health.

CDR3 sequence: CSVDVSANPDTQYF. CDR3 coding DNA: TGCAGCGTTGATGTATCGGCGAACCCAGATACGCAGTATTTT. The genes are TRBV29-1 and TRBJ2-3; D not resolved. In germline, CDR1 is SQVTM, CDR2 ANQGSEA. This CDR3 has 14 amino acids. V lost 3 bases and J lost 4, with 14 bases in between.